This T cell receptor beta chain is drawn from a study of blood T cells in healthy people across ages. For the study at large: Template switching caught about one barcoded beta molecule for each two T cells.

On this clonotype: Its antigen is undetermined.

Sample-barcoded 5' priming and a J-beta primer mix drove a second PCR of about 6 to 12 cycles. TCRdb passed the 5' RACE reads through MiXCR, listing each CDR3 protein once. The table lists 650,000 to 900,000 distinct CDR3 sequences, around 62% of them singletons. Study findings and constraints: Unknown CMV status may confound age-related changes in expanded clones. The long-lived group displayed more naive CD4+ cells, plus higher diversity, than the aged donors did. Estimated diversity across one million T cells was deemed an underestimate.

CDR1 is LGHNA, CDR2 YSLEER, per germline. With 0 bases removed from V and 9 bases from J, the gap between germline ends came to 11 bases. The CDR3 sequence is 13 residues long. Material for sequencing was blood. The rearrangement uses TRBV4-3 and TRBJ1-2; D gene uncertain. The source of this sequence is a man between 25 and 39 years old in good health. The CDR3: CASSQDPSASYTF. CDR3 coding DNA: TGCGCCAGCAGCCAAGATCCCTCCGCAAGCTACACCTTC.